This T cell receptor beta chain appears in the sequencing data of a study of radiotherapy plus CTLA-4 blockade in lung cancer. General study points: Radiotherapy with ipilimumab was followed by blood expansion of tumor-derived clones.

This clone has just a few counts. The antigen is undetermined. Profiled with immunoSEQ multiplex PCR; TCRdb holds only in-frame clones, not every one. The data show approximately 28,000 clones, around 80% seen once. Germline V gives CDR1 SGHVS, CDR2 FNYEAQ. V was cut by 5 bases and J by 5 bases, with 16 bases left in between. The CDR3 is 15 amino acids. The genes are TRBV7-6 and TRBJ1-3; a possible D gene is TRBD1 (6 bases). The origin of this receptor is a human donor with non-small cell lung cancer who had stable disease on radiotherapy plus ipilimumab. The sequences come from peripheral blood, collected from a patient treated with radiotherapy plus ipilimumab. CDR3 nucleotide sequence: TGTGCCAGCAGCCAGGACAGTACTTCAAGAAACACCATATATTTT. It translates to CASSQDSTSRNTIYF.